The entry that follows covers one T cell receptor (beta chain) sequence. One junction end does not reproduce the germline sequence, and a read error may be involved. Using MiXCR, TCRdb reanalyzed the PCR reads. This table holds about 20,000 clones, about a sixth found once. The record originates from a study of metastatic and nonmetastatic thyroid tumors. Germline-derived CDR1 and CDR2 are SGHAT and FQNNGV. This CDR3 contains 16 residues. Prior to thyroid surgery, none of the patients had received any treatment. This sequence was found in a female donor with papillary thyroid cancer or a benign thyroid nodule (not recorded which). Some clones in this sample may be carry-over from other donors' samples. The chain combines TRBV11-2 with TRBJ1-1, with D maybe TRBD1 (5 bases). Sequenced input: blood. The DNA of the CDR3 is TGTGCCAGCAGCCAAGGGGCCGGGGGTATGAACACTAAAGCTTTCTTT. As protein: CASSQGAGGMNTKAFF. Together with reference TRBV11-2 and TRBJ1-1, the CDR3 gives the full variable domain: EAGVAQSPRYKIIEKRQSVAFWCNPISGHATLYWYQQILGQGPKLLIQFQNNGVVDDSQLPKDRFSAERLKGVDSTLKIQPAKLEDSAVYLCASSQGAGGMNTKAFFGQGTRLTVV.